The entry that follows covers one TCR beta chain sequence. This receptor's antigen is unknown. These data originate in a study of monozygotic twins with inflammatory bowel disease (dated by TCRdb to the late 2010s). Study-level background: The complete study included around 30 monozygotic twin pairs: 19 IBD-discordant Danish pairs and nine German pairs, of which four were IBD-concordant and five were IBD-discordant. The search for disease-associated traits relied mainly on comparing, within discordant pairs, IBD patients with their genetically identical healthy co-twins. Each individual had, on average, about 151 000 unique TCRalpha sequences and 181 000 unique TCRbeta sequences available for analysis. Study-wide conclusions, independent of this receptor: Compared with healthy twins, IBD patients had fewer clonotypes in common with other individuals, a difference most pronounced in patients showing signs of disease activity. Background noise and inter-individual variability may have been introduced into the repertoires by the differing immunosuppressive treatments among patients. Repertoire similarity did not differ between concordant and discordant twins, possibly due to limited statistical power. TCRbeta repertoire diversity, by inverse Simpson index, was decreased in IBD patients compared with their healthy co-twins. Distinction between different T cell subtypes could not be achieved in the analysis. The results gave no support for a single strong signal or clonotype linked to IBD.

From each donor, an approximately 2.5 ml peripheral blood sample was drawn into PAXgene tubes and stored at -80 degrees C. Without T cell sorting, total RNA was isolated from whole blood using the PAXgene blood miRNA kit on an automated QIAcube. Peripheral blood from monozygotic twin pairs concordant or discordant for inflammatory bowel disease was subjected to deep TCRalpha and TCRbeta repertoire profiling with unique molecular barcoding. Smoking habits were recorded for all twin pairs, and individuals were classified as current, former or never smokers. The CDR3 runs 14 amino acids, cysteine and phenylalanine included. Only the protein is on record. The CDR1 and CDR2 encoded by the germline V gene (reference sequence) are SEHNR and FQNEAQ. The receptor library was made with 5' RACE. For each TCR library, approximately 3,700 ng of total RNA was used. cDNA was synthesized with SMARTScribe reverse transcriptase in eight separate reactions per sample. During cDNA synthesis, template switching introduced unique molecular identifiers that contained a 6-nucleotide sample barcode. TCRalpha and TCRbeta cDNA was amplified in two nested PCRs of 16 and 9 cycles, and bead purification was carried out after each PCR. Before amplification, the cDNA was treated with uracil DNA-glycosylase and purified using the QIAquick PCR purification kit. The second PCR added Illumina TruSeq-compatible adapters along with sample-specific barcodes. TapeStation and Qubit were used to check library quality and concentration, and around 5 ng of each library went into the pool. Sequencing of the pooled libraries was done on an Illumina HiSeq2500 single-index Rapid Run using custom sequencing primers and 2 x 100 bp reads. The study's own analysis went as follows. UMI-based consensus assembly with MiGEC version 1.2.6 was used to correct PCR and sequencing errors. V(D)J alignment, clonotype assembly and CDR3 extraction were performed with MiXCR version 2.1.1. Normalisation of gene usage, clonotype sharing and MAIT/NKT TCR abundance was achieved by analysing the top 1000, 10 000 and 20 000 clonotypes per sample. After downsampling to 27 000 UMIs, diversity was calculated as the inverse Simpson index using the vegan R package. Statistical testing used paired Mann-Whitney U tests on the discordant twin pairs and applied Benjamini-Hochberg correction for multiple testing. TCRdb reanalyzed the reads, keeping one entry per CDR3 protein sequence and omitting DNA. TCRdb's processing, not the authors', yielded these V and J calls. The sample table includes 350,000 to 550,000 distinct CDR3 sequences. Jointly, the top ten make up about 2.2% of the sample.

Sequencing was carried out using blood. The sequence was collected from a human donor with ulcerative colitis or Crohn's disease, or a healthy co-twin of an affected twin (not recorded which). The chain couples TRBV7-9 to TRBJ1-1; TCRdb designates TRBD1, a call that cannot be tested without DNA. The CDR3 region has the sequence CASSLSDRDPEAFF.